This T cell receptor beta chain was retrieved from a study of CD8 T cells in ankylosing spondylitis. Study-wide results and caveats: The study looked at matched synovial fluid samples from ankylosing spondylitis patients. Disease-linked clones were reported to be significantly enriched there.

Of note for this clonotype: Its target is unknown.

The authors made TCR beta libraries by quantitative 5'-RACE with molecular barcodes. In TCRdb, the 5' RACE reads were re-called with MiXCR into one record per CDR3 protein. The sample has around 300,000 distinct CDR3 sequences, approximately 14% seen once. Source material: blood, either unsorted or a sorted T cell fraction (not recorded which). The receptor comes from a male donor with ankylosing spondylitis or in good health (not recorded which).

CDR3 loop: CASSFLQENTEAFF. CDR3 DNA sequence: TGTGCCAGCAGCTTCCTACAGGAGAACACTGAAGCTTTCTTT. The chain employs TRBV7-9 and TRBJ1-1; possibly TRBD1 for D (5 bases). Trimming removed 3 bases at V and 1 base at J, with 9 bases between. The CDR3 contains 14 residues. The germline CDR1 and CDR2 sequences are SEHNR and FQNEAQ (reference sequence).